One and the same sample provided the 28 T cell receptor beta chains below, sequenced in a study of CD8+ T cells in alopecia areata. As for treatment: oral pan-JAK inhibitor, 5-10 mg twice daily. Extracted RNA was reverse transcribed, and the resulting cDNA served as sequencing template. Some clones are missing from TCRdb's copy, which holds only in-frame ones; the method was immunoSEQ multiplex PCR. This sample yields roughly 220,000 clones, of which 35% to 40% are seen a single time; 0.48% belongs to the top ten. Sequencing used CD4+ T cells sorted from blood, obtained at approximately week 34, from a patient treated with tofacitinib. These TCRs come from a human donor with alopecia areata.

Here the CDR3 DNA reads TGTGCCAGCAGCATCCGGACAGGGGGCTATGGCTACACCTTC. It yields the protein CASSIRTGGYGYTF. The gene calls are TRBV5-6 and TRBJ1-2; 10 bases fit TRBD1. The J segment lost 4 bases and the V segment lost 4 bases, leaving 4 bases of the junction unmatched. The CDR3 runs to 14 residues. Per germline, CDR1 SGHDT and CDR2 YYEEEE.

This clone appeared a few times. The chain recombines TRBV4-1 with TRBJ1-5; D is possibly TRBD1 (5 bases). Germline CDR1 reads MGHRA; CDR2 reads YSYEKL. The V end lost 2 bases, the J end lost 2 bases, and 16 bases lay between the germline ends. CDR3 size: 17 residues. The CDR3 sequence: CASSQLLWGVRNQPQHF. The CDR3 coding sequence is TGCGCCAGCAGCCAACTCCTGTGGGGGGTTCGCAATCAGCCCCAGCATTTT.

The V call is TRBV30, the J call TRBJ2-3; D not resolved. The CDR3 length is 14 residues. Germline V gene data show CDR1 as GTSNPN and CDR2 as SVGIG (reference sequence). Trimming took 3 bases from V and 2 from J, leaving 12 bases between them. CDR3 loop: CAWRDLTVTDTQYF. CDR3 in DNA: TGTGCCTGGAGGGACCTAACCGTCACAGATACGCAGTATTTT.

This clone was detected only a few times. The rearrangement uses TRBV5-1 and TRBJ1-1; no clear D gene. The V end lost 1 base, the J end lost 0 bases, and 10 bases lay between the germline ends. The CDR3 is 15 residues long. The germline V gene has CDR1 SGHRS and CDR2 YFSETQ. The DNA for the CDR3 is TGCGCCAGCAGCTTGCGGACGGCCATGAACACTGAAGCTTTCTTT. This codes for CASSLRTAMNTEAFF.

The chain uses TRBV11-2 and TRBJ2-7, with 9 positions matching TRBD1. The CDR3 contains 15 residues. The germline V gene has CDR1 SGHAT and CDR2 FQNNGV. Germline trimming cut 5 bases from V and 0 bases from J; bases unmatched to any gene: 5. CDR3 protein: CASSHYRGLSYEQYF. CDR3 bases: TGTGCCAGCAGCCACTACAGGGGGCTCTCCTACGAGCAGTACTTC.

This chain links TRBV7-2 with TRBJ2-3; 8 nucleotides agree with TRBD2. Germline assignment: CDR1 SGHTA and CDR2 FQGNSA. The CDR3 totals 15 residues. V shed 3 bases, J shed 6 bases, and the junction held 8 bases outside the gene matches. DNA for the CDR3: TGTGCCAGCAGCTTCCCGCGGGGGGCCGGGGATACGCAGTATTTT. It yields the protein CASSFPRGAGDTQYF.

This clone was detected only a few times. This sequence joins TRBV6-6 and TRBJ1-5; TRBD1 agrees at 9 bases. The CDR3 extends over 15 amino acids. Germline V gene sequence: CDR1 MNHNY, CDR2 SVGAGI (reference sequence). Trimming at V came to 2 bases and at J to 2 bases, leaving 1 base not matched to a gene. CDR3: CASSYRQGGNQPQHF. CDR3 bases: TGTGCCAGCAGTTACCGACAGGGGGGCAATCAGCCCCAGCATTTT.

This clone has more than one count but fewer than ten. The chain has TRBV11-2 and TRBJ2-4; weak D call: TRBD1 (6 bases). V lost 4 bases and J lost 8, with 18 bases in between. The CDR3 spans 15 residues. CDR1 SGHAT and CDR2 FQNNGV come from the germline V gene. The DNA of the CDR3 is TGTGCCAGCAGCTCAAACCACAGGGTCGGGGACATTCAGTACTTC. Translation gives CASSSNHRVGDIQYF.

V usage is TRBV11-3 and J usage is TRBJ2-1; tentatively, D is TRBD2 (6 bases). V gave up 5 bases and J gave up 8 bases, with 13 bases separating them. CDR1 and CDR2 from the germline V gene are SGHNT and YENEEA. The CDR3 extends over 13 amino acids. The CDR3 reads CASSLGTDDEQFF. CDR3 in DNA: TGTGCCAGCAGCCTAGGGACTGACGATGAGCAGTTCTTC.

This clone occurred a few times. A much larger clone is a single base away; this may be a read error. This CDR3 reads CASSGQGYGYTF. The CDR3 DNA reads as TGTGCCAGCAGTGGACAGGGCTATGGCTACACCTTC. The chain employs TRBV2 and TRBJ1-2, with TRBD1 identical over 7 bases. Per the germline V gene, CDR1 is SNHLY and CDR2 is FYNNEI. V lost 4 bases and J lost 4; bases outside the gene matches: 0. This CDR3 comprises 12 residues.

DNA of the CDR3: TGTGCCAGCAGCCGCAACCCGTCTTACGAGCAGTACTTC. Its translation: CASSRNPSYEQYF. The chain joins TRBV7-2 to TRBJ2-7; D not resolved. The germline gives CDR1 SGHTA, CDR2 FQGNSA. The CDR3 is 13 amino acids. With 5 bases removed from V and 4 bases from J, the gap between germline ends came to 12 bases. Looking up the rest from reference TRBV7-2 and TRBJ2-7 gives the full variable domain: GAGVSQSPSNKVTEKGKDVELRCDPISGHTALYWYRQSLGQGLEFLIYFQGNSAPDKSGLPSDRFSAERTGGSVSTLTIQRTQQEDSAVYLCASSRNPSYEQYFGPGTRLTVT.

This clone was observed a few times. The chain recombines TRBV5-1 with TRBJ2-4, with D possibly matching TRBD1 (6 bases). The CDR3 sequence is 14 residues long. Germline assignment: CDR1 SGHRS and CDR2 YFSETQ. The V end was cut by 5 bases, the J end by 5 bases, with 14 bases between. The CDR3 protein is CASSSYGGQNIQYF. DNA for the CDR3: TGCGCCAGCAGTTCCTATGGGGGCCAAAACATTCAGTACTTC.

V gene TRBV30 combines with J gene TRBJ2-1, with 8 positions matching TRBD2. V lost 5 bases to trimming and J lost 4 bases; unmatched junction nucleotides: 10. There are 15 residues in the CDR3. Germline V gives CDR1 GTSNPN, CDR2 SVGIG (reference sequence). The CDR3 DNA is TGTGCCTGGGTAAAGCGGGAGTTGTCATACAATGAGCAGTTCTTC. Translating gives CAWVKRELSYNEQFF. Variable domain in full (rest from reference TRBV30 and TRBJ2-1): SQTIHQWPATLVQPVGSPLSLECTVEGTSNPNLYWYRQAAGRGLQLLFYSVGIGQISSEVPQNLSASRPQDRQFILSSKKLLLSDSGFYLCAWVKRELSYNEQFFGPGTRLTVL.

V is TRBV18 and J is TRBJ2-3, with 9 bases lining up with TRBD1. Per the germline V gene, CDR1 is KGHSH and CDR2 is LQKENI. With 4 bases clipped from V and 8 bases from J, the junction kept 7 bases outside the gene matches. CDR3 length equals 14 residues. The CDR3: CASSLGQGSATQYF. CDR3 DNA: TGTGCCAGCTCACTTGGACAGGGGTCAGCTACGCAGTATTTT.

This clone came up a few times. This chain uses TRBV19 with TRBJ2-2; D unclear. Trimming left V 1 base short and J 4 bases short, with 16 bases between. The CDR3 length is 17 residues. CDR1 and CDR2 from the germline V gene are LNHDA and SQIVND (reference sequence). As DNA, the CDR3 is TGTGCCAGTAGTATAGCGGACGCGCTAGGTAGCACCGGGGAGCTGTTTTTT. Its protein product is CASSIADALGSTGELFF.

CDR3 loop: CAWRRDSNQPQHF. CDR3 DNA: TGTGCCTGGCGTCGGGATAGCAATCAGCCCCAGCATTTT. The rearrangement joins TRBV30 to TRBJ1-5, with no clear D. The CDR3 extends over 13 amino acids. Trimming pared 5 bases from V and 0 bases from J, leaving 8 bases between. The germline V gene encodes CDR1 GTSNPN and CDR2 SVGIG (reference sequence).

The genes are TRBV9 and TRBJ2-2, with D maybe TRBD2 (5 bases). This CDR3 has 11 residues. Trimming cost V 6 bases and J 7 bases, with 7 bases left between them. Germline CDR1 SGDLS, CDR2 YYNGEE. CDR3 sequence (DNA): TGTGCCAGCAAAGGACTCGGGGAGCTGTTTTTT. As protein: CASKGLGELFF. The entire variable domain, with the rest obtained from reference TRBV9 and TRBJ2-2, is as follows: DSGVTQTPKHLITATGQRVTLRCSPRSGDLSVYWYQQSLDQGLQFLIQYYNGEERAKGNILERFSAQQFPDLHSELNLSSLELGDSALYFCASKGLGELFFGEGSRLTVL.

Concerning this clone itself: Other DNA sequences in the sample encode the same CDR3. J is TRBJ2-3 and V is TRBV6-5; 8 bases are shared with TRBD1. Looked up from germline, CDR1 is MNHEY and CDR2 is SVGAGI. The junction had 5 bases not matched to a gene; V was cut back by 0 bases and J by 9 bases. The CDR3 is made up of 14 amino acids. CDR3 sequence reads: CASSYSRQGWTQYF. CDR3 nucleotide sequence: TGTGCCAGCAGTTACTCTAGACAGGGGTGGACGCAGTATTTT.

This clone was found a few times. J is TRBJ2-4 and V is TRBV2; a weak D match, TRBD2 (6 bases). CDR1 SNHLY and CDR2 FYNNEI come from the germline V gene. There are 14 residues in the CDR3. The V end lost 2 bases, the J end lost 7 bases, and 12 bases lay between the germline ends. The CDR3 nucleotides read TGTGCCAGCAGTGAACCTAGGAGGGTTAACATTCAGTACTTC. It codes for CASSEPRRVNIQYF.

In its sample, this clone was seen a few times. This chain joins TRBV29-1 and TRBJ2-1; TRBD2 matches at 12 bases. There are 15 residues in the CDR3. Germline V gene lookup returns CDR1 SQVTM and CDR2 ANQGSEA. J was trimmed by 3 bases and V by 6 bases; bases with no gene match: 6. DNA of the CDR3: TGCAGCGTCAAACTAGCGGGAGGCGGCTACAATGAGCAGTTCTTC. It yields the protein CSVKLAGGGYNEQFF.

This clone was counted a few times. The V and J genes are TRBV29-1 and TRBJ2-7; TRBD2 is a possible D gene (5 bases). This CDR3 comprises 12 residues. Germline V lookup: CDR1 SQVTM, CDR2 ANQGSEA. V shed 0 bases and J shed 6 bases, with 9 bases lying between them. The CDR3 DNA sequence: TGCAGCGTTGAAGAAGGAGGCGCCGAGCAGTACTTC. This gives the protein CSVEEGGAEQYF.

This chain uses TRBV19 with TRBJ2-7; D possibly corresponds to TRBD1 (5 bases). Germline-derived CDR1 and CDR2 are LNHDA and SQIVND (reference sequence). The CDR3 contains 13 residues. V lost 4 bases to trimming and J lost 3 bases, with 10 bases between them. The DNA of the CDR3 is TGTGCCAGTAGTACCCTAGACAGCTACGAGCAGTACTTC. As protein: CASSTLDSYEQYF.

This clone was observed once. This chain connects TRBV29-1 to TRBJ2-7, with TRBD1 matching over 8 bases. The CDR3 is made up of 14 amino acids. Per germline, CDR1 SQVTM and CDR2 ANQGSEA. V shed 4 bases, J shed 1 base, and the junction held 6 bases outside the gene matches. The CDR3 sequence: CSVVPGTGSYEQYF. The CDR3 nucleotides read TGCAGCGTTGTTCCGGGGACAGGTTCCTACGAGCAGTACTTC.

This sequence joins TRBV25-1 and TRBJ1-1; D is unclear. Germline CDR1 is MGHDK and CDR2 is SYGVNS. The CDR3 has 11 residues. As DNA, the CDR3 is TGTGCTACGACGGTGAACACTGAAGCTTTCTTT. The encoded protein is CATTVNTEAFF.

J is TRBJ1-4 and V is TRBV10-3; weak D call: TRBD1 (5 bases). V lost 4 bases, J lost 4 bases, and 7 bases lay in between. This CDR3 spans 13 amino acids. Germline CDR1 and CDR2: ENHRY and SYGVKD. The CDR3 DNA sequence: TGTGCCATCAGTGCGGGGGTTAATGAAAAACTGTTTTTT. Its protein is CAISAGVNEKLFF.

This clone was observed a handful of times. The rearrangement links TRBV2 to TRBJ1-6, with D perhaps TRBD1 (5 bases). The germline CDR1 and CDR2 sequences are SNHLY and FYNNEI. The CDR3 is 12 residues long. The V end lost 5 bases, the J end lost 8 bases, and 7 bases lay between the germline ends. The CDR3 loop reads CASSSGDSPLHF. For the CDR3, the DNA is TGTGCCAGCAGTTCGGGGGATTCACCCCTCCACTTT.

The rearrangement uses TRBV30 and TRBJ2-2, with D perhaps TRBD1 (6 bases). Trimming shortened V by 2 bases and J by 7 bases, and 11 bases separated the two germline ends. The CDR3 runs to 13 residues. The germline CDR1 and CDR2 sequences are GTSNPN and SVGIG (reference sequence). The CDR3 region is CAWSRQAHGELFF. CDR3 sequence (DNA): TGTGCCTGGAGTCGACAGGCCCACGGGGAGCTGTTTTTT.

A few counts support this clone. The CDR3: CASSPRWSAGYNEQFF. CDR3 DNA sequence: TGTGCCAGCAGCCCCCGTTGGTCAGCGGGATACAATGAGCAGTTCTTC. The chain couples TRBV7-9 to TRBJ2-1, with 7 bases that match TRBD2. The CDR3 length is 16 residues. Losses at the gene ends were 5 bases for V and 4 bases for J; bases not matched to a gene: 11. The germline V gene has CDR1 SEHNR and CDR2 FQNEAQ (reference sequence).